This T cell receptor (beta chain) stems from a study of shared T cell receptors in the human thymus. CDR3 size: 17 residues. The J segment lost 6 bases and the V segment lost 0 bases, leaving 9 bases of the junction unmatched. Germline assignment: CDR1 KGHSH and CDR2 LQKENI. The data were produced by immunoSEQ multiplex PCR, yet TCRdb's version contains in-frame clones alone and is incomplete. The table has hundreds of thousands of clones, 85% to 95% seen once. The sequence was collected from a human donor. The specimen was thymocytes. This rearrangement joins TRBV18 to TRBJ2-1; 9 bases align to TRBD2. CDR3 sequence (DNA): TGTGCCAGCTCACCACCCAGGACTAGCGAGACTTTCAATGAGCAGTTCTTC. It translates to CASSPPRTSETFNEQFF.